Presented here are 19 T cell receptor beta chains from one specimen sequenced in a study of shared clonotypes between healthy human individuals. Sequenced by immunoSEQ multiplex PCR; TCRdb stores in-frame clones only, minus some. The sample has 2 million or so clones, roughly 94% seen once. The sequenced sample consisted of naive CD4+ T cells sorted from blood. Documented subset: CD45RA+ positively selected. The origin of the receptors is a man between 18 and 35 years old in good health.

This clone was seen just once. This chain uses TRBV6-1 with TRBJ2-1; D possibly corresponds to TRBD1 (5 bases). The length of the CDR3 is 14 residues. V was pared by 7 bases and J by 6 bases, with 16 bases between. Looked up from germline, CDR1 is MNHNS and CDR2 is SASEGT. DNA of the CDR3: TGTGCCAGCATGAACCAGGGCTCCCTCAATGAGCAGTTCTTC. It encodes CASMNQGSLNEQFF.

CDR3 nucleotides: TGTGCCAGCAGGTTGTTGTCGGACAATGAGCAGTTCTTC. Translation: CASRLLSDNEQFF. This chain connects TRBV7-9 to TRBJ2-1; D remains ambiguous. Trimming removed 6 bases from V and 5 bases from J, with 11 bases in between. The CDR3 is made up of 13 amino acids. Germline V CDR1 and CDR2: SEHNR, FQNEAQ (reference sequence).

This clone was seen a single time. The chain is built from TRBV5-1 and TRBJ2-3; weak D call: TRBD2 (5 bases). Germline lookup yields CDR1 SGHRS and CDR2 YFSETQ. The CDR3 totals 16 residues. The V gene lost 0 bases and the J gene lost 4 bases, with 15 bases spanning the gap. As DNA, the CDR3 is TGCGCCAGCAGCTTGGCCCGCGCGTTAGCGCCAGATACGCAGTATTTT. It codes for CASSLARALAPDTQYF.

The CDR3 DNA follows: TGTGCCAGCAGCTTAGTGAGGGGGGCGGACACTGAAGCTTTCTTT. Its translation is CASSLVRGADTEAFF. The rearrangement uses TRBV11-2 and TRBJ1-1, with TRBD1 as a possible D gene (6 bases). Germline loops: CDR1 SGHAT, CDR2 FQNNGV. The CDR3 spans 15 residues. The germline V and J ends were trimmed by 1 base and 3 bases, with 12 bases remaining between them.

This chain uses TRBV30 with TRBJ2-6, with D uncertain. In germline, CDR1 is GTSNPN, CDR2 SVGIG (reference sequence). V was cut by 8 bases and J by 0 bases, with 14 bases left in between. The length of the CDR3 is 15 residues. Here the CDR3 reads CASRAPNSGANVLTF. CDR3 DNA sequence: TGTGCCAGCCGGGCCCCGAACTCTGGGGCCAACGTCCTGACTTTC.

This CDR3 reads CASSFLGEADTQYF. The CDR3 nucleotides read TGTGCCAGCAGTTTCCTAGGGGAGGCAGATACGCAGTATTTT. This rearrangement joins TRBV27 to TRBJ2-3; TRBD2 is a possible D gene (6 bases). CDR1 and CDR2 (germline): MNHEY, SMNVEV (reference sequence). The CDR3 is 14 amino acids. V was clipped by 3 bases and J by 4 bases, with 11 bases between them.

This clone has only one observation. The chain uses TRBV9 and TRBJ1-3; a possible D gene is TRBD1 (6 bases). This CDR3 spans 13 amino acids. The V end lost 7 bases, the J end lost 3 bases, and 11 bases lay between the germline ends. Germline lookup yields CDR1 SGDLS and CDR2 YYNGEE. The CDR3 DNA follows: TGTGCCAGCGCTCCAGGGGTTGGAAACACCATATATTTT. Residues: CASAPGVGNTIYF.

Remarks on this clone: The same CDR3 is also encoded by other DNA sequences in this sample. The rearrangement uses TRBV15 and TRBJ2-7, with TRBD1 matching 8 bases. V lost 0 bases to trimming and J lost 4 bases; unmatched junction nucleotides: 8. CDR1 is LNHNV, CDR2 YYDKDF, per germline (reference sequence). This CDR3 region has 16 residues. DNA for the CDR3: TGTGCCACCAGCAGAGATGGTCAGGGGGCGCGATACGAGCAGTACTTC. Protein: CATSRDGQGARYEQYF.

This chain joins TRBV1 and TRBJ1-1; the D call in the table, TRBD1, was not verified against the DNA. TRBV1 is described as a pseudogene. The CDR3 extends over 16 amino acids. CDR3 DNA: TGCACCAGCAGCCATGACGGGACAGTGATTAACACTGAAGCTTTCTTT. Protein sequence: CTSSHDGTVINTEAFF.

This chain joins TRBV5-6 and TRBJ2-1; possibly TRBD2 for D (6 bases). CDR1 and CDR2 from the germline V gene are SGHDT and YYEEEE. CDR3 length equals 16 residues. V was trimmed by 4 bases and J by 9 bases, leaving 23 bases between them. The CDR3 sequence: CASSTLGLRDVGEQFF. The CDR3 DNA sequence: TGTGCCAGCAGCACCCTCGGACTACGGGATGTAGGTGAGCAGTTCTTC.

This chain uses TRBV28 with TRBJ2-7; 8 nucleotides line up with TRBD2. The trim removed 10 bases at V and 0 bases at J, leaving 5 bases unmatched. Looked up from germline, CDR1 is MDHEN and CDR2 is SYDVKM. The length of the CDR3 is 13 residues. Here the CDR3 reads CAIGGGDSYEQYF. CDR3 sequence (DNA): TGTGCCATCGGGGGGGGAGACTCCTACGAGCAGTACTTC.

Written as DNA, the CDR3 is TGTGCCAGCAGCCCCCGGGTTGGGACTGAAGCTTTCTTT. Its protein product is CASSPRVGTEAFF. This chain connects TRBV7-8 to TRBJ1-1; D uncertain. The CDR3 length is 13 residues. Germline V gene sequence: CDR1 SGHVS, CDR2 FQNEAQ. V gave up 5 bases and J gave up 5 bases, with 12 bases separating them.

This rearrangement joins TRBV5-5 to TRBJ2-5; no clear D. Germline assignment: CDR1 SGHKS and CDR2 YYEKEE (reference sequence). The CDR3 totals 14 residues. Trimming left V 4 bases short and J 5 bases short, with 15 bases between. The CDR3 protein is CASSLLTSRETQYF. The CDR3 DNA is TGTGCCAGCAGCCTACTGACAAGCCGGGAGACCCAGTACTTC.

The chain employs TRBV5-6 and TRBJ1-5, with D hard to call. Trimming left V 4 bases short and J 7 bases short, with 12 bases between. CDR1 and CDR2 from the germline V gene are SGHDT and YYEEEE. The CDR3 extends over 13 amino acids. CDR3 sequence reads: CASSQNLGQPQHF. The CDR3 DNA follows: TGTGCCAGCAGCCAGAACCTGGGACAGCCCCAGCATTTT.

The genes are TRBV6-5 and TRBJ2-2, with D perhaps matching TRBD1 or TRBD2 (6 bases each). The V gene's germline CDR1 is MNHEY and CDR2 SVGAGI. V was trimmed by 2 bases and J by 4 bases, leaving 11 bases between them. CDR3 length: 15 residues. The CDR3 bases are TGTGCCAGCAGTTACGGGGGGCACGGCACCGGGGAGCTGTTTTTT. Its translation is CASSYGGHGTGELFF.

This chain uses TRBV7-9 with TRBJ2-7; the D gene is possibly TRBD1 (6 bases). Trimming took off 5 bases at V and 6 bases at J, with 11 bases between the two ends. This CDR3 is 12 amino acids long. The germline gives CDR1 SEHNR, CDR2 FQNEAQ (reference sequence). In DNA, the CDR3 is TGTGCCAGCAGCGTCACAGGGAGCGAGCAGTACTTC. This gives the protein CASSVTGSEQYF.

The chain employs TRBV30 and TRBJ2-5, with D uncertain. Germline V gene lookup returns CDR1 GTSNPN and CDR2 SVGIG (reference sequence). The CDR3 sequence is 13 residues long. V dropped 1 base and J dropped 5 bases, with 11 bases sitting between them. CDR3 DNA: TGTGCCTGGAGTGATAACCCTAGGGAGACCCAGTACTTC. Its protein product is CAWSDNPRETQYF. The entire variable domain, with the rest obtained from reference TRBV30 and TRBJ2-5, is as follows: SQTIHQWPATLVQPVGSPLSLECTVEGTSNPNLYWYRQAAGRGLQLLFYSVGIGQISSEVPQNLSASRPQDRQFILSSKKLLLSDSGFYLCAWSDNPRETQYFGPGTRLLVL.

The V gene is TRBV5-1, the J gene TRBJ2-7; D might be TRBD1 (6 bases). CDR1 SGHRS and CDR2 YFSETQ come from the germline V gene. V shed 3 bases and J shed 5 bases, with 15 bases lying between them. CDR3 length: 14 amino acids. CDR3 in DNA: TGCGCCAGCAGCTCCCATCATTCAGGGGACGAGCAGTACTTC. It encodes CASSSHHSGDEQYF.

J is TRBJ2-2 and V is TRBV15; TRBD2 matches at 9 bases. J was trimmed by 0 bases and V by 3 bases; bases with no gene match: 2. Germline lookup yields CDR1 LNHNV and CDR2 YYDKDF (reference sequence). The CDR3 loop spans 16 amino acids. CDR3 sequence: CATSRGLAANTGELFF. The CDR3 bases are TGTGCCACCAGCAGGGGACTAGCCGCGAACACCGGGGAGCTGTTTTTT.